These 9 T cell receptor beta chains were sequenced from one sample in a study of OX40 agonist ivuxolimab in advanced cancers. Clones were read by immunoSEQ multiplex PCR, and TCRdb kept only the in-frame ones, dropping some. The sample lists 70,000 to 80,000 clones, roughly 94% occurring once. The specimen comprised CD4+ or CD8+ T cells sorted from blood, sampled in a trial of the OX40 agonist ivuxolimab. The source of these receptors is an adult with an advanced solid tumor such as melanoma, head and neck, liver or kidney cancer.

The chain combines TRBV7-6 with TRBJ1-6; D perhaps matches TRBD1 (6 bases). Germline values: CDR1 SGHVS, CDR2 FNYEAQ. The CDR3 covers 15 residues. V shed 0 bases and J shed 8 bases, with 11 bases lying between them. The CDR3 DNA is TGTGCCAGCAGCTTAGCGGGGGGCGAGGATTCACCCCTCCACTTT. Its translation is CASSLAGGEDSPLHF.

DNA for the CDR3: TGTGCCAGCAGCCAAGATCGGGCCCTCTCCTACGAGCAGTACTTC. Protein: CASSQDRALSYEQYF. The chain is built from TRBV4-2 and TRBJ2-7, with D unclear. The CDR3 runs to 15 residues. From germline, CDR1 is LGHNA and CDR2 YNFKEQ. The germline V and J ends were trimmed by 0 bases and 0 bases, with 9 bases remaining between them.

The V call is TRBV5-4, the J call TRBJ1-2; TRBD1 is a possible D gene (6 bases). From germline, CDR1 is SGHNT and CDR2 YYREEE (reference sequence). The germline V and J ends were trimmed by 2 bases and 5 bases, with 16 bases remaining between them. The CDR3 sequence is 15 residues long. Written as DNA, the CDR3 is TGTGCCAGCAGCTTCTACAGGGCCGCCGGTTATGGCTACACCTTC. This codes for CASSFYRAAGYGYTF.

The chain recombines TRBV29-1 with TRBJ2-7; D not resolved. CDR1 and CDR2 (germline): SQVTM, ANQGSEA. CDR3 length: 12 amino acids. Trimming left V 1 base short and J 3 bases short, with 7 bases between. The CDR3 DNA reads TGCAGCGTTGAAGTCCAGGACTACGAGCAGTACTTC. It encodes CSVEVQDYEQYF.

The chain uses TRBV13 and TRBJ1-1, with D possibly matching TRBD1 (5 bases). Trimming stripped 5 bases from V and 2 bases from J, with 12 bases between. The CDR3 is 14 residues long. Germline V gene sequence: CDR1 PRHDT, CDR2 FYEKMQ (reference sequence). Here the CDR3 DNA reads TGTGCCAGCAGCCCCCCCGGGACCAACACTGAAGCTTTCTTT. This sequence encodes CASSPPGTNTEAFF.

The V gene is TRBV2, the J gene TRBJ1-1; tentative D call: TRBD1 (6 bases). Germline V gene sequence: CDR1 SNHLY, CDR2 FYNNEI. The CDR3 sequence is 12 residues long. The CDR3 coding sequence is TGTGCAGCAGGGGCGGTGAACACTGAAGCTTTCTTT. It is translated as CAAGAVNTEAFF. Complete variable domain (other parts from reference TRBV2 and TRBJ1-1): EPEVTQTPSHQVTQMGQEVILRCVPISNHLYFYWYRQILGQKVEFLVSFYNNEISEKSEIFDDQFSVERPDGSNFTLKIRSTKLEDSAMYFCAAGAVNTEAFFGQGTRLTVV.

This rearrangement joins TRBV10-3 to TRBJ2-7, with D possibly matching TRBD2 (6 bases). The CDR3 is 16 residues long. CDR1 ENHRY and CDR2 SYGVKD come from the germline V gene. The V and J ends lost 0 bases and 2 bases respectively, with 14 bases between them. The CDR3: CAISESTGGLTYEQYF. CDR3 coding DNA: TGTGCCATCAGTGAGTCGACTGGGGGACTGACCTACGAGCAGTACTTC.

CDR3 nucleotides: TGTGCCAGCAGTCCCCCGCTCAATACGCAGTATTTT. Its translation is CASSPPLNTQYF. The chain recombines TRBV28 with TRBJ2-3, with unresolved D. Between the trimmed V and J ends, which lost 5 bases and 7 bases, there was a span of 10 bases. The CDR3 extends over 12 amino acids. Germline V gene data show CDR1 as MDHEN and CDR2 as SYDVKM.

The chain combines TRBV9 with TRBJ2-1, with TRBD1 as a possible D gene (5 bases). V gave up 0 bases and J gave up 6 bases, with 16 bases separating them. CDR3 size: 16 residues. Germline V gene lookup returns CDR1 SGDLS and CDR2 YYNGEE. The CDR3 nucleotides read TGTGCCAGCAGCGTAGCTAGGGGAAGGGGAACCAATGAGCAGTTCTTC. Its protein product is CASSVARGRGTNEQFF.